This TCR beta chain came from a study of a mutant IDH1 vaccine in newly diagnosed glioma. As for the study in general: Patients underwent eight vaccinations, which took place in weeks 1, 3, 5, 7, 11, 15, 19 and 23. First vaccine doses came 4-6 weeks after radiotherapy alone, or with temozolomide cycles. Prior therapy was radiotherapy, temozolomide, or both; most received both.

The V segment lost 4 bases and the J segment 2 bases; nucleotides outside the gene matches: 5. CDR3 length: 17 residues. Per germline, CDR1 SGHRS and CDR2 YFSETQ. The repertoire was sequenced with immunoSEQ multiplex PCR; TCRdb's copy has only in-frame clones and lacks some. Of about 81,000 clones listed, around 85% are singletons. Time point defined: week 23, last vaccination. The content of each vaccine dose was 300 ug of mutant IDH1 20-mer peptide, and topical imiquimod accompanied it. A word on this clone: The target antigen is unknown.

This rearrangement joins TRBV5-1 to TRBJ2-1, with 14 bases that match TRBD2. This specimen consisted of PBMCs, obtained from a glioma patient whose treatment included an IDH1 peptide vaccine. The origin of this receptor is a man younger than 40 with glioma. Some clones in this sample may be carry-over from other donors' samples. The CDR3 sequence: CASSDRLAGGTYNEQFF. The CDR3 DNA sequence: TGCGCCAGCAGCGATAGACTAGCGGGGGGGACCTACAATGAGCAGTTCTTC.